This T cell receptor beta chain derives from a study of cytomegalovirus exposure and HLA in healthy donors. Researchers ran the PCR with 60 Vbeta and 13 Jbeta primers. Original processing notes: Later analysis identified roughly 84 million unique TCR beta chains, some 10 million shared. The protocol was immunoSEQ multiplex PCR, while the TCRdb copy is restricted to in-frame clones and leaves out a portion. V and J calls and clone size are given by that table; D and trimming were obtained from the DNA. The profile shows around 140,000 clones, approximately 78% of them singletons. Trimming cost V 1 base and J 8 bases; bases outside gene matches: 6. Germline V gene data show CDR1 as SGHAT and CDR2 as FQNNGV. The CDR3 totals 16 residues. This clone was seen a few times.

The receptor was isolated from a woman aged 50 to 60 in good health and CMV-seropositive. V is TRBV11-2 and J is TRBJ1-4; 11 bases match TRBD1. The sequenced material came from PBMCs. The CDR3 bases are TGTGCCAGCAGCTTAGTCTCCGGGACAGGGGGAGAAAAACTGTTTTTT. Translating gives CASSLVSGTGGEKLFF.